The clone carrying this T cell receptor (beta chain) was counted at least ten times. The data were obtained in a study of Graves' ophthalmopathy and Graves' hyperthyroidism. The V and J ends lost 5 bases and 0 bases respectively, with 9 bases between them. The CDR3 is 14 amino acids. Germline CDR1 is SGHVS and CDR2 is FQNEAQ. Using RNA transcripts, the TCR beta CDR3 regions were amplified. HTBI primers were employed in first-round RT-PCR, then a second-round multiplex PCR followed. TCRdb re-analysed the multiplex PCR reads in MiXCR, keeping a single row per CDR3 protein. The sample carries some 1.1 million distinct CDR3 sequences, about two fifths recorded once.

The clonotype originates from an adult man with Graves' hyperthyroidism. Material: peripheral blood or thyroid tissue (not recorded which). This sequence joins TRBV7-8 and TRBJ2-3; D gene uncertain. In DNA, the CDR3 is TGTGCCAGCAGCCCGGATGCTAGCACAGATACGCAGTATTTT. It is translated as CASSPDASTDTQYF.